Each of the 5 T cell receptor beta chains below was sequenced from the same sample in a study of T cell responses to AZD1222 COVID-19 vaccine. Clones were read by immunoSEQ multiplex PCR, and TCRdb kept only the in-frame ones, dropping some. Here the sample spans more than 90,000 clones, approximately 87% being singletons. Sample: peripheral blood, taken 28 days after the second AZD1222 dose. These TCRs come from an adult who received the AZD1222 COVID-19 vaccine.

J is TRBJ1-4 and V is TRBV2; TRBD1 aligns across 7 bases. The germline V gene encodes CDR1 SNHLY and CDR2 FYNNEI. Trimming took 4 bases from V and 5 from J; bases not matched to a gene: 7. The CDR3 runs to 15 residues. The CDR3 protein is CASSVTPGGNEKLFF. The CDR3 DNA follows: TGTGCCAGCAGTGTAACCCCAGGGGGAAATGAAAAACTGTTTTTT.

The chain has TRBV19 and TRBJ1-5; possible D gene TRBD1, 5 bases. There are 16 residues in the CDR3. The V gene's germline CDR1 is LNHDA and CDR2 SQIVND (reference sequence). The ends were cut back, 1 base at V and 5 bases at J, with 15 bases in the middle. CDR3 sequence reads: CASSIGGSRDDQPQHF. The CDR3 nucleotides are TGTGCCAGTAGTATAGGAGGTTCCAGGGACGATCAGCCCCAGCATTTT.

This sequence joins TRBV30 and TRBJ2-2, with 15 bases identical to TRBD2. The CDR3 spans 18 residues. Germline CDR1 reads GTSNPN; CDR2 reads SVGIG (reference sequence). J gave up 4 bases and V 4 bases, and 10 bases lay outside the gene matches. The CDR3 nucleotides are TGTGCCTGGAATTCCGGGACTAGCGGGAGGCATGGCACCGGGGAGCTGTTTTTT. As protein: CAWNSGTSGRHGTGELFF.

This clone was seen only a few times. V is TRBV7-2 and J is TRBJ2-1, with TRBD2 as a possible D gene (6 bases). The CDR3 is made up of 13 amino acids. Looked up from germline, CDR1 is SGHTA and CDR2 is FQGNSA. The CDR3 sequence is CAQPPSAGNEQFF. The CDR3 coding sequence is TGTGCTCAGCCCCCTAGCGCGGGAAATGAGCAGTTCTTC.

V gene TRBV28 combines with J gene TRBJ2-1; D unclear. V lost 8 bases to trimming and J lost 0 bases, with 8 bases between them. Germline CDR1 is MDHEN and CDR2 is SYDVKM. The CDR3 is made up of 13 amino acids. The CDR3 loop is CASASSSYNEQFF. For the CDR3, the DNA is TGTGCCAGCGCGTCGAGCTCCTACAATGAGCAGTTCTTC.